This T cell receptor beta chain comes out of a study of blood T cell repertoires in COVID-19 (dated by TCRdb to the early 2020s). Background on the whole study: The collaborator samples originated in the United States, Italy and Spain and spanned the acute and convalescent phases of COVID-19. The material from the prospective study consisted of cDNA or gDNA derived from T cells, B-cell-depleted T cells, or PBMCs. Subjects who had been exposed to COVID-19, were actively infected with it, or had recovered from it provided the deeply sampled blood TCRbeta repertoires that made up the dataset. A freely available public database, intended as a resource for researchers studying the immune response to SARS-CoV-2, is where the repertoires were released. The samples were drawn from two sources: the first 160 participants of the ongoing ImmuneRACE study, and some 1,300 subjects contributed by 6 global collaborators. The sample metadata nearly always contained a de-identified subject ID, COVID-19 status, age in years and sex. Where available, HLA class I and class II types were obtained from metadata supplied by the sample provider rather than from assay-based typing. On the study overall, not on this receptor specifically: The quantity of clinical and demographic metadata differed by source and by participant and was supplied without curation.

This clone occurred a few times. The specificity of this receptor is unknown. Base qualities are not provided; no much larger clone lies one nucleotide away. Counted from cysteine to phenylalanine, this CDR3 has 11 amino acids. CDR3 DNA only is kept here, 33 bases in frame from base 1. Cut back by 10 bases and 9 bases, the V and J ends lie 13 bases apart. CDR1 and CDR2, looked up from the germline V gene, are SNHLY and FYNNEI. The immunoSEQ Assay, a bias-controlled multiplex PCR, was used to amplify TCRbeta CDR3 regions from genomic DNA. The published analysis was carried out like this. Within the assay, amplification of reference gene primers was used to estimate how many nucleated cells each sample contained. Sequence reads were collapsed and filtered to measure the absolute abundance of every unique TCRbeta CDR3 rearrangement. For each sample, productive Simpson clonality was calculated as the square root of Simpson's diversity index over productive rearrangements. This immuneACCESS table, as held by TCRdb, lists in-frame sequences with V and J called but not all clones. Of the missing ones, under half trace to an unresolved V gene in checked studies; the others have no known cause. The V and J calls and clone size are taken from that table; D and trimming were inferred from the DNA. This sample is represented by approximately 130,000 clones; 81% of them were singletons. The top ten constitute approximately 9.1% of the sample.

The collaborating institutions used their own protocols to collect whole blood in K2EDTA tubes. Collaborator samples were shipped for TCRbeta analysis as frozen whole blood, isolated PBMCs, or DNA extracted from either sample type. The sample comprised peripheral blood. The origin of this receptor is a woman between 55 and 75 years old with active or convalescent COVID-19. The receptor chain draws on TRBV2 and TRBJ2-1; TRBD1 could be the D gene, as 6 bases match. The CDR3 protein sequence reads: CATNTGIEQFF. In nucleotide form, the sequence is TGTGCCACCAATACAGGGATTGAGCAGTTCTTC. Full variable domain (CDR3 extended with the reference TRBV2 and TRBJ2-1 proteins): EPEVTQTPSHQVTQMGQEVILRCVPISNHLYFYWYRQILGQKVEFLVSFYNNEISEKSEIFDDQFSVERPDGSNFTLKIRSTKLEDSAMYFCATNTGIEQFFGPGTRLTVL.